What follows are 25 T cell receptor beta chains derived from one specimen sequenced in a study of human T cells and chemical hapten exposure. Time point given: pre-sensitization, week 0. Treatment described: therapeutic diphenylcyclopropenone sensitization with weekly scalp DPC. In TCRdb, the RACE reads were re-called with MiXCR into one record per CDR3 protein. The data show roughly 120,000 distinct CDR3 sequences, with 13% seen just once and 2.5% to 3% held by the top ten. The specimen comprised whole blood, sampled in connection with sensitization to the hapten diphenylcyclopropenone (DPC). These receptors came from a woman aged 18-29 years with alopecia areata. Some clones in this sample may be carry-over from other donors' samples.

This clonotype was detected a few times. This chain joins TRBV4-2 and TRBJ2-1; TRBD2 matches 9 bases. The CDR3 covers 16 residues. The V gene's germline CDR1 is LGHNA and CDR2 YNFKEQ. V gave up 0 bases and J gave up 7 bases; unmatched junction bases: 7. The CDR3 here is CASSQDPSGGSNEQFF. The CDR3 DNA is TGTGCCAGCAGCCAAGATCCCAGCGGGGGGTCGAATGAGCAGTTCTTC.

V is TRBV7-6 and J is TRBJ2-1; no firm D call. V was shortened by 5 bases and J by 5 bases, with 19 bases between the two germline ends. From germline, CDR1 is SGHVS and CDR2 FNYEAQ. The CDR3 has 16 amino acids. The CDR3 region has the DNA TGTGCCAGCAGCCCGGTACGGCGCCGGCAGGACAATGAGCAGTTCTTC. Translation: CASSPVRRRQDNEQFF.

This clonotype showed up just a few times. The chain has TRBV4-2 and TRBJ1-2; D ambiguous. The CDR3 is 16 residues long. V gave up 1 base and J gave up 4 bases, with 16 bases separating them. CDR1 is LGHNA, CDR2 YNFKEQ, per germline. The CDR3 sequence is CASSQATSQTLYGYTF. CDR3 coding DNA: TGTGCCAGCAGCCAAGCCACCTCACAGACCCTCTATGGCTACACCTTC.

This clonotype showed up just a few times. This chain joins TRBV18 and TRBJ1-2; D is perhaps TRBD1 (5 bases). The CDR3 spans 14 residues. The V end lost 2 bases, the J end lost 4 bases, and 11 bases lay between the germline ends. The V gene's germline CDR1 is KGHSH and CDR2 LQKENI. The CDR3 coding sequence is TGTGCCAGCTCACCAGACAGTAGGCGCTATGGCTACACCTTC. Translating gives CASSPDSRRYGYTF.

This clonotype was seen more than once but under ten times. V gene TRBV27 combines with J gene TRBJ1-6; D might be TRBD1 (5 bases). The V gene's germline CDR1 is MNHEY and CDR2 SMNVEV (reference sequence). Trimming stripped 3 bases from V and 9 bases from J, with 12 bases between. The CDR3 spans 14 residues. DNA of the CDR3: TGTGCCAGCAGTTTCGGCAGGGTCGGTTCACCCCTCCACTTT. It specifies CASSFGRVGSPLHF.

This chain joins TRBV13 and TRBJ2-7; D unresolved. CDR1 and CDR2 (germline): PRHDT, FYEKMQ (reference sequence). Trimming pared 0 bases from V and 2 bases from J, leaving 8 bases between. CDR3 length: 14 residues. The CDR3 here is CASSLGLAAYEQYF. The CDR3 DNA sequence: TGTGCCAGCAGCTTAGGTCTGGCAGCCTACGAGCAGTACTTC.

Only a few counts were recorded for this clonotype. This rearrangement joins TRBV11-2 to TRBJ2-3; TRBD1 matches at 9 bases. This CDR3 is built from 16 residues. The V and J ends lost 4 bases and 1 base, in that order; junction bases with no gene match: 6. CDR1 is SGHAT, CDR2 FQNNGV, per germline. CDR3: CASSSGQGIGTDTQYF. The CDR3 coding sequence is TGTGCCAGCAGCTCCGGACAGGGGATAGGCACAGATACGCAGTATTTT.

This sequence joins TRBV4-3 and TRBJ1-3; D is ambiguous. The CDR3 sequence is 13 residues long. V was cut by 1 base and J by 2 bases, with 3 bases left in between. Germline V gene lookup returns CDR1 LGHNA and CDR2 YSLEER. The CDR3 loop reads CASSQVPGNTIYF. The CDR3 nucleotides read TGCGCCAGCAGCCAAGTTCCTGGAAACACCATATATTTT.

The chain employs TRBV5-4 and TRBJ2-7; D is possibly TRBD1 or TRBD2 (5 bases each). The V and J ends lost 0 bases and 1 base respectively, with 11 bases between them. Germline V CDR1 and CDR2: SGHNT, YYREEE (reference sequence). This CDR3 has 15 amino acids. CDR3 in DNA: TGTGCCAGCAGCTTGGGGGGGATATCGTCCTACGAGCAGTACTTC. This codes for CASSLGGISSYEQYF.

The table lists this clonotype with a few counts. This sequence joins TRBV4-3 and TRBJ1-6, with D maybe TRBD1 (6 bases). This CDR3 is 15 amino acids long. CDR1 is LGHNA, CDR2 YSLEER, per germline. The ends were cut back, 4 bases at V and 4 bases at J, with 11 bases in the middle. CDR3 residues: CASSRNQGYNSPLHF. CDR3 DNA: TGCGCCAGCAGCCGGAACCAGGGGTATAATTCACCCCTCCACTTT.

The chain uses TRBV11-2 and TRBJ2-5; possibly TRBD2 for D (6 bases). Trimming removed 1 base at V and 6 bases at J, with 18 bases between. This CDR3 contains 16 residues. CDR1 is SGHAT, CDR2 FQNNGV, per germline. CDR3 DNA: TGTGCCAGCAGCTTAGGGGACTTCAGTTGGGTGCAGACCCAGTACTTC. Residues: CASSLGDFSWVQTQYF.

This clonotype came up a few times. The CDR3 DNA reads as TGCAGTGCTAGAGATTGGGAACAGGGGGCTTTCTTT. It specifies CSARDWEQGAFF. J is TRBJ1-1 and V is TRBV20-1, with TRBD1 matching over 7 bases. The germline V gene has CDR1 DFQATT and CDR2 SNEGSKA (reference sequence). The trim removed 0 bases at V and 11 bases at J, leaving 6 bases unmatched. CDR3 length equals 12 residues.

This clonotype was detected only a few times. This chain uses TRBV18 with TRBJ1-1; 10 nucleotides line up with TRBD1. Germline CDR1 and CDR2: KGHSH and LQKENI. The CDR3 consists of 14 residues. V lost 3 bases, J lost 5 bases, and 3 bases stayed unmatched. CDR3 region: CASSPDRGRTEAFF. The CDR3 bases are TGTGCCAGCTCACCTGACAGGGGGCGAACTGAAGCTTTCTTT.

Many counts were recorded for this clonotype. The genes are TRBV4-3 and TRBJ1-5; a possible D gene is TRBD1 (5 bases). V lost 0 bases and J 2 bases, leaving 11 bases between the germline ends. Germline V gene lookup returns CDR1 LGHNA and CDR2 YSLEER. The CDR3 is 16 amino acids. The CDR3 region is CASSQEWDGGNQPQHF. The CDR3 bases are TGCGCCAGCAGCCAAGAATGGGACGGCGGCAATCAGCCCCAGCATTTT.

CDR3 sequence (DNA): TGTGCCAGCAGCGTAGTATCGGAAAACTATGGCTACACCTTC. The encoded protein is CASSVVSENYGYTF. The chain carries TRBV9 and TRBJ1-2; unclear D gene. Germline V gene lookup returns CDR1 SGDLS and CDR2 YYNGEE. The CDR3 is 14 residues long. V dropped 0 bases and J dropped 2 bases, with 8 bases sitting between them. Complete variable domain (other parts from reference TRBV9 and TRBJ1-2): DSGVTQTPKHLITATGQRVTLRCSPRSGDLSVYWYQQSLDQGLQFLIQYYNGEERAKGNILERFSAQQFPDLHSELNLSSLELGDSALYFCASSVVSENYGYTFGSGTRLTVV.

As to this clonotype: A read error is likely, as this CDR3 ends without the conserved phenylalanine or tryptophan. The J gene is TRBJ2-5, the V gene TRBV4-2; D ambiguous. V was cut by 0 bases and J by 4 bases, with 12 bases left in between. Germline CDR1 and CDR2: LGHNA and YNFKEQ. CDR3 length: 15 residues. The CDR3 protein is CASSQEASQVETQYY. The CDR3 DNA follows: TGTGCCAGCAGCCAAGAGGCCAGCCAGGTAGAGACCCAGTACTAC.

At least ten counts were recorded for this clonotype. The chain joins TRBV7-2 to TRBJ1-1; D is uncertain. This CDR3 has 19 amino acids. The germline CDR1 and CDR2 sequences are SGHTA and FQGNSA. V lost 5 bases and J lost 3, with 28 bases in between. In nucleotides, the CDR3 is TGTGCCAGCAGCCGTGTGTCGCACAGTGCTAAAAGGGAGTACACTGAAGCTTTCTTT. Encoded protein: CASSRVSHSAKREYTEAFF.

The chain links TRBV12-5 to TRBJ1-6, with 7 bases that match TRBD1. The V gene end was trimmed by 6 bases and the J gene end by 4 bases; junction bases not matched to a gene: 6. The length of the CDR3 is 15 residues. Germline V lookup: CDR1 LGHNT, CDR2 FRNRAP. CDR3 protein: CASGKGAAYNSPLHF. Written as DNA, the CDR3 is TGTGCTAGTGGCAAGGGGGCAGCATATAATTCACCCCTCCACTTT.

The CDR3 DNA reads as TGTGCCAGCAGTTACGGAATCGGCCCTAGCACAGATACGCAGTATTTT. This codes for CASSYGIGPSTDTQYF. The chain carries TRBV6-6 and TRBJ2-3, with D hard to call. The CDR3 has 16 residues. Trimming removed 2 bases from V and 0 bases from J, with 12 bases in between. The germline CDR1 and CDR2 sequences are MNHNY and SVGAGI (reference sequence).

A single count supports this clonotype. A much larger clonotype is one base distant, so this may be a read error. This chain uses TRBV3-1 with TRBJ2-7, with 10 positions matching TRBD1. CDR1 and CDR2 from the germline V gene are LGHDT and YNNKEL (reference sequence). The CDR3 loop spans 14 amino acids. J gave up 9 bases and V 5 bases, and 10 bases lay outside the gene matches. The chain's CDR3 is CASSSGTGARGQYF. As DNA, the CDR3 is TGTGCCAGCAGCTCCGGGACAGGGGCCCGGGGGCAGTACTTC.

This clonotype showed up just a few times. CDR3 loop: CSVVSTEAFF. CDR3 nucleotide sequence: TGCAGCGTTGTTTCCACTGAAGCTTTCTTT. This chain links TRBV29-1 with TRBJ1-1; D not certain. Germline CDR1 reads SQVTM; CDR2 reads ANQGSEA. The CDR3 is 10 residues long. Trimming pared 4 bases from V and 4 bases from J, leaving 4 bases between.

The chain joins TRBV29-1 to TRBJ2-5, with D maybe TRBD2 (5 bases). The CDR3 has 13 amino acids. CDR1 is SQVTM, CDR2 ANQGSEA, per germline. Trimming took 6 bases from V and 2 from J, leaving 13 bases between them. CDR3 loop: CSVPPGSQETQYF. CDR3 bases: TGCAGCGTGCCGCCGGGATCTCAAGAGACCCAGTACTTC. The whole variable domain, remainder taken from reference TRBV29-1 and TRBJ2-5, is SAVISQKPSRDICQRGTSLTIQCQVDSQVTMMFWYRQQPGQSLTLIATANQGSEATYESGFVIDKFPISRPNLTFSTLTVSNMSPEDSSIYLCSVPPGSQETQYFGPGTRLLVL.

Ten or more counts support this clonotype. The J gene is TRBJ2-3, the V gene TRBV29-1; no clear D. Germline assignment: CDR1 SQVTM and CDR2 ANQGSEA. V was trimmed by 4 bases and J by 12 bases, leaving 11 bases between them. This CDR3 contains 10 residues. DNA of the CDR3: TGCAGCGTTGTAACGGGCCCCCAGTATTTT. Translating it yields CSVVTGPQYF.

CDR3: CASSLAPVSGNTIYF. CDR3 coding DNA: TGTGCCAGCAGCTTGGCCCCCGTTTCTGGAAACACCATATATTTT. This sequence joins TRBV5-5 and TRBJ1-3; no reliable D call. Trimming removed 0 bases from V and 1 base from J, with 8 bases in between. CDR1 and CDR2 (germline): SGHKS, YYEKEE (reference sequence). The CDR3 runs to 15 residues.

The DNA of the CDR3 is TGTGCCAGCAGCTTAGCGCGGGCTAGCGGGGGGTTTTCAGATACGCAGTATTTT. Its protein is CASSLARASGGFSDTQYF. The chain uses TRBV7-2 and TRBJ2-3; 11 positions agree with TRBD2. CDR1 and CDR2 from the germline V gene are SGHTA and FQGNSA. V gave up 0 bases and J gave up 4 bases; unmatched junction bases: 9. This CDR3 spans 18 amino acids.